A single T cell receptor beta chain is shown here with its context. The antigen is undetermined. The data originate from a study of OX40 agonist ivuxolimab in advanced cancers. Study-wide points: CD4+ and CD8+ blood T cells expanded clonally by week 6 at 0.1 to 3.0 mg/kg. With doses of 0.1-3.0 mg/kg, partial responders showed among the lowest clonal expansion. Fewer expanded clones were found on average in CD4+ than in CD8+ T cells. Several nonresponders also turned out to have low normalized T-cell clonal expansion.

Germline loops: CDR1 MDHEN, CDR2 SYDVKM. The J segment lost 0 bases and the V segment lost 5 bases, leaving 4 bases of the junction unmatched. The length of the CDR3 is 15 residues. The assay was immunoSEQ multiplex PCR, and TCRdb's table has in-frame clones only and misses some. The sample yields nearly 110,000 clones, under 95% seen once. The sequencing used CD4+ or CD8+ T cells sorted from blood, collected in a trial of the OX40 agonist ivuxolimab. The clonotype was recovered from an adult with an advanced solid tumor such as melanoma, head and neck, liver or kidney cancer. The V gene is TRBV28, the J gene TRBJ2-7; TRBD1 agrees at 10 bases. CDR3 DNA: TGTGCCAGCAGTGCTGACAGGGGGCACTCCTACGAGCAGTACTTC. This sequence encodes CASSADRGHSYEQYF.